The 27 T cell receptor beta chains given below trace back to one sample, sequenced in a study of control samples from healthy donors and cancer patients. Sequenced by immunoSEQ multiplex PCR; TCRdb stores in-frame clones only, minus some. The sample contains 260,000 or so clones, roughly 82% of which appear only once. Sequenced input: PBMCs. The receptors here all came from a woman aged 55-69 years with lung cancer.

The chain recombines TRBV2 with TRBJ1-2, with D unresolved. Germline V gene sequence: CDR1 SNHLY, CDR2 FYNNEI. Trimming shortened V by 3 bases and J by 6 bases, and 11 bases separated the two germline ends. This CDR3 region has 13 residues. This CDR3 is CASSEYRVDGYTF. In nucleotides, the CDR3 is TGTGCCAGCAGTGAGTATAGGGTGGATGGCTACACCTTC.

CDR3 region: CASSQDWAGAGNTIYF. The DNA for the CDR3 is TGTGCCAGCAGCCAAGATTGGGCAGGGGCTGGAAACACCATATATTTT. The chain joins TRBV3-1 (or the pseudogene TRBV3-2) to TRBJ1-3; possibly TRBD1 for D (6 bases). The CDR3 has 16 amino acids. Germline V gene lookup returns CDR1 LGHDT and CDR2 YNNKEL (reference sequence). Trimming removed 0 bases from V and 2 bases from J, with 11 bases in between.

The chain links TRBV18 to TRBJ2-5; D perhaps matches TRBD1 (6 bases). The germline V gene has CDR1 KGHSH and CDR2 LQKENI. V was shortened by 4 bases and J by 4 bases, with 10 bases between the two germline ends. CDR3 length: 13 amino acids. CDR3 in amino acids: CASSLIGGETQYF. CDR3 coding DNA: TGTGCCAGCTCACTTATAGGGGGAGAGACCCAGTACTTC.

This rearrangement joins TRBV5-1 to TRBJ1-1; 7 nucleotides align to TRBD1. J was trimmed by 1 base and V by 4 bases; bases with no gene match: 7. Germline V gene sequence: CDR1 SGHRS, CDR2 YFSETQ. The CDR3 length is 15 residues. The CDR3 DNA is TGCGCCAGCAGCGGGGGGACAGCAGGGAACACTGAAGCTTTCTTT. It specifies CASSGGTAGNTEAFF.

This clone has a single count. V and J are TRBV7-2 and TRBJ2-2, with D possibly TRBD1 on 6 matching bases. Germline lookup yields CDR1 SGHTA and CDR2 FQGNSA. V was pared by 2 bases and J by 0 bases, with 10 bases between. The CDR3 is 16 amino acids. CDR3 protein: CASSLFKGANTGELFF. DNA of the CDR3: TGTGCCAGCAGCTTATTTAAGGGGGCGAACACCGGGGAGCTGTTTTTT.

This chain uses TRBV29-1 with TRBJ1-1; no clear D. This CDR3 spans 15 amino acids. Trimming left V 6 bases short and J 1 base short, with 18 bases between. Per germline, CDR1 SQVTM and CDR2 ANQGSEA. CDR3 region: CSVAPQMTQNTEAFF. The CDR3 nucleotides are TGCAGCGTAGCCCCTCAGATGACACAGAACACTGAAGCTTTCTTT.

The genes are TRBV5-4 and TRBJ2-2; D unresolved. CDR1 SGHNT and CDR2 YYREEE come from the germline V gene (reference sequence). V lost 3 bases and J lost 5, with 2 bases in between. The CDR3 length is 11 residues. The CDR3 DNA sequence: TGTGCCAGCAGCTATACCGGGGAGCTGTTTTTT. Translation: CASSYTGELFF.

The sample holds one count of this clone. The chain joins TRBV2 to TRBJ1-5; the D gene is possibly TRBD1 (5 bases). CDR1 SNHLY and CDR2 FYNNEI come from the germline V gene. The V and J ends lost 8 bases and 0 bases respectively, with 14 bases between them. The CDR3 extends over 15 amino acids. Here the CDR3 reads CASRQGPYSNQPQHF. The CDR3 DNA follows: TGTGCCAGCCGTCAGGGACCTTATAGCAATCAGCCCCAGCATTTT.

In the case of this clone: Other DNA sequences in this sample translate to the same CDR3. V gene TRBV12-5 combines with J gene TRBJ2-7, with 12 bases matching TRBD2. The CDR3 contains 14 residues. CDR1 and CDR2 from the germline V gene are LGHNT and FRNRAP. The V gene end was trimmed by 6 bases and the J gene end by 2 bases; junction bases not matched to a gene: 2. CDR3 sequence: CASGPSGGAYEQYF. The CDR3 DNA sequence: TGTGCTAGTGGCCCTAGCGGGGGGGCCTACGAGCAGTACTTC.

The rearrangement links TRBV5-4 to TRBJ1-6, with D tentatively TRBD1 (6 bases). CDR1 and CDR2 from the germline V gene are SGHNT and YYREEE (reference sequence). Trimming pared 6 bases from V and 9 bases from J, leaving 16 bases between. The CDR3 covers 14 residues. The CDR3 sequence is CASMVGRGGSPLHF. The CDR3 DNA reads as TGTGCCAGCATGGTCGGCAGGGGCGGTTCACCCCTCCACTTT.

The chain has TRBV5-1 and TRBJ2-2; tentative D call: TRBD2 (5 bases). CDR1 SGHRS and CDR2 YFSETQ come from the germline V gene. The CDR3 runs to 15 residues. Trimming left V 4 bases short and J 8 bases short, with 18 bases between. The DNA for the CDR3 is TGCGCCAGCAGCCTTGCGGCGCAAAGGAGGGGGGAGCTGTTTTTT. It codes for CASSLAAQRRGELFF.

Here the CDR3 reads CSAGSRSGYTF. CDR3 DNA: TGCAGTGCCGGTAGCAGGTCTGGCTACACCTTC. The chain links TRBV20-1 to TRBJ1-2; D remains unclear. The CDR3 consists of 11 residues. V was pared by 6 bases and J by 7 bases, with 12 bases between. The germline CDR1 and CDR2 sequences are DFQATT and SNEGSKA (reference sequence).

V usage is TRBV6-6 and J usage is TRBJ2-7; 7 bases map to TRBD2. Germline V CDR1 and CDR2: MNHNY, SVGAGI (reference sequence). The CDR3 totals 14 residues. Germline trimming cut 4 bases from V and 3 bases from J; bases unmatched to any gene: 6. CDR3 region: CASSFWDYGYEQYF. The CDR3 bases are TGTGCCAGCAGTTTCTGGGACTACGGCTACGAGCAGTACTTC.

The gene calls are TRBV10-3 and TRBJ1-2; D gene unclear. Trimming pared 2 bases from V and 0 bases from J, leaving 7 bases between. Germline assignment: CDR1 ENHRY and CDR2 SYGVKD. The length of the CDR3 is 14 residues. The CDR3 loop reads CAISEQVTNYGYTF. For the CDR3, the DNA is TGTGCCATCAGTGAGCAGGTAACTAACTATGGCTACACCTTC.

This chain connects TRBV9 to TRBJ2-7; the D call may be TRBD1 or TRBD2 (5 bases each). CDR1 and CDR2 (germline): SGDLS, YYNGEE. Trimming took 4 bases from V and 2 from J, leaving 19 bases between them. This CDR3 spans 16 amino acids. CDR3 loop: CASSFSSGTPTYEQYF. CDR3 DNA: TGTGCCAGCAGCTTCAGCTCCGGGACGCCGACCTACGAGCAGTACTTC. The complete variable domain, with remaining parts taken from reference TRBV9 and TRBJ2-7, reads DSGVTQTPKHLITATGQRVTLRCSPRSGDLSVYWYQQSLDQGLQFLIQYYNGEERAKGNILERFSAQQFPDLHSELNLSSLELGDSALYFCASSFSSGTPTYEQYFGPGTRLTVT.

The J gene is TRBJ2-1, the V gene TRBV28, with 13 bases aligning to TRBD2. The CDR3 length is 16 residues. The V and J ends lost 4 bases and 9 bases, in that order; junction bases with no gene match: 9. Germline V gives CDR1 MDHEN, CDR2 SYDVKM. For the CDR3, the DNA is TGTGCCAGCAGTTCAGCCGGGACTAGCGGGATAGGTGAGCAGTTCTTC. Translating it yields CASSSAGTSGIGEQFF.

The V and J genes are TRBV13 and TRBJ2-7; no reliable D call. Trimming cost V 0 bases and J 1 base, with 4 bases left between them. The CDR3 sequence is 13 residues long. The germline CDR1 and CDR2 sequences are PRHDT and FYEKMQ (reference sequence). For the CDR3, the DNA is TGTGCCAGCAGCTTAGGGCGGTCCTACGAGCAGTACTTC. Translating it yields CASSLGRSYEQYF.

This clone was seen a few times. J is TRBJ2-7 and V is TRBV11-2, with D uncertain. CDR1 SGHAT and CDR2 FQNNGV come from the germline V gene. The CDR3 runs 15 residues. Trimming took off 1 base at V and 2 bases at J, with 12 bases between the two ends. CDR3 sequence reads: CASSLVSRFTYEQYF. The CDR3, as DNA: TGTGCCAGCAGCTTAGTCTCCCGATTTACCTACGAGCAGTACTTC.

CDR3 nucleotide sequence: TGTGCCAGTAGTTGGCAGGCCGGCCGCTATGGCTACACCTTC. Amino acids: CASSWQAGRYGYTF. The chain employs TRBV19 and TRBJ1-2, with D hard to call. Germline CDR1 LNHDA, CDR2 SQIVND (reference sequence). Trimming took 5 bases from V and 4 from J, leaving 14 bases between them. CDR3 length equals 14 residues.

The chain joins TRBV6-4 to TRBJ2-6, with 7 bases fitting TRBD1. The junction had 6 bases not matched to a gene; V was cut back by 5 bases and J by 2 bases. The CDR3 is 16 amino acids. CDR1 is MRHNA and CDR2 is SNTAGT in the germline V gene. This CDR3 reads CASSPQTGAGANVLTF. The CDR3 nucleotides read TGTGCCAGCAGTCCCCAAACAGGGGCTGGGGCCAACGTCCTGACTTTC.

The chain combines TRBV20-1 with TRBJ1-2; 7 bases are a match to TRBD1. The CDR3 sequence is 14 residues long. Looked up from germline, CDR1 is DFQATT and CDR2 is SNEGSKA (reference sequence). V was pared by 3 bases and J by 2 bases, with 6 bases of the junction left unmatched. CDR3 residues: CSASSTGRNYGYTF. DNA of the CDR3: TGCAGTGCTAGTTCGACAGGGAGGAACTATGGCTACACCTTC.

DNA of the CDR3: TGCAGCGTTCAAACGGGCGATGAGCAGTTCTTC. Translated, it gives CSVQTGDEQFF. This sequence joins TRBV29-1 and TRBJ2-1; D unresolved. The germline V and J ends were trimmed by 5 bases and 8 bases, with 10 bases remaining between them. CDR3 size: 11 residues. Germline CDR1 SQVTM, CDR2 ANQGSEA.

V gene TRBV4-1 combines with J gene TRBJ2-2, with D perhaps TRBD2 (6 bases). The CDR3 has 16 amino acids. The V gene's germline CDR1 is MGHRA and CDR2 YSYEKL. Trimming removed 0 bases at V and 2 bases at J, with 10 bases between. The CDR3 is CASSQDGTLNTGELFF. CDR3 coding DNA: TGCGCCAGCAGCCAAGACGGGACTCTTAACACCGGGGAGCTGTTTTTT.

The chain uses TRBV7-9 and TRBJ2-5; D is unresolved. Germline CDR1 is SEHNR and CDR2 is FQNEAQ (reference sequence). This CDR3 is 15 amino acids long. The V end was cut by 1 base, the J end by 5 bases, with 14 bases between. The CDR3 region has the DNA TGTGCCAGCAGCTTAGTTGGGTTCTTGAGTGAGACCCAGTACTTC. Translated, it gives CASSLVGFLSETQYF.

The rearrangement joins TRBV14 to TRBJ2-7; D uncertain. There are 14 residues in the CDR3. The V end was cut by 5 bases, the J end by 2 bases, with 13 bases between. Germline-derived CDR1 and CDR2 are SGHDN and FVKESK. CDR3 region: CASSNPSLAYEQYF. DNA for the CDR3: TGTGCCAGCAGCAATCCTTCCCTAGCCTACGAGCAGTACTTC.

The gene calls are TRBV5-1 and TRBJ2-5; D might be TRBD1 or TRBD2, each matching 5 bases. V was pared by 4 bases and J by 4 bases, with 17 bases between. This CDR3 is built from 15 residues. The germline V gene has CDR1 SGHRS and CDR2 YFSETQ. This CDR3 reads CASSTYGDPIETQYF. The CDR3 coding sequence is TGCGCCAGCAGCACCTACGGGGACCCGATAGAGACCCAGTACTTC.

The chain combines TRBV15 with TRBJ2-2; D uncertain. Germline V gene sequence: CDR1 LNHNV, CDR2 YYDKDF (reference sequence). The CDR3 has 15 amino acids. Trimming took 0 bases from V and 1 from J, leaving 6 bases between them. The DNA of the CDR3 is TGTGCCACCAGCAGAGATGGCTTGAACACCGGGGAGCTGTTTTTT. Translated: CATSRDGLNTGELFF. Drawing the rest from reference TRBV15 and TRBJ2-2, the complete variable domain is DAMVIQNPRYQVTQFGKPVTLSCSQTLNHNVMYWYQQKSSQAPKLLFHYYDKDFNNEADTPDNFQSRRPNTSFCFLDIRSPGLGDTAMYLCATSRDGLNTGELFFGEGSRLTVL.